This TCR beta chain was sequenced during a study of blood T cell repertoires in COVID-19. Across the study: Both acute and convalescent COVID-19 samples were obtained from the United States, Italy and Spain. T cells, B-cell-depleted T cells, or PBMCs provided the cDNA or gDNA that served as material.

Per the original data handling: Amplification from reference gene primers served as the basis for estimated nucleated cell counts. The data were produced by immunoSEQ multiplex PCR, yet TCRdb's version contains in-frame clones alone and is incomplete. Clone size and the V and J calls come from that table; the DNA yielded D and trimming. Of roughly 95,000 clones listed, roughly 87% were seen once; the top ten hold about 20%. The CDR3 sequence is 16 residues long. Germline CDR1 is LNHDA and CDR2 is SQIVND (reference sequence). V lost 5 bases, J lost 6 bases, and 20 bases lay in between. Sequenced input: peripheral blood. The chain couples TRBV19 to TRBJ1-5, with D possibly being TRBD1 (5 bases). The clonotype originates from a man older than 75 with acute or convalescent COVID-19. CDR3 region: CASSSIGQGAAQPQHF. The CDR3 nucleotides read TGTGCCAGTAGTTCGATCGGGCAGGGCGCGGCTCAGCCCCAGCATTTT. Variable domain in full (rest from reference TRBV19 and TRBJ1-5): DGGITQSPKYLFRKEGQNVTLSCEQNLNHDAMYWYRQDPGQGLRLIYYSQIVNDFQKGDIAEGYSVSREKKESFPLTVTSAQKNPTAFYLCASSSIGQGAAQPQHFGDGTRLSIL.